The following is a TCR beta chain sequence with its context. Patients of the Seattle cohort, enrolled during active infection, were followed longitudinally. This entry belongs to a study of blood T cell repertoires in COVID-19. Study background: Sites in the United States, Italy and Spain provided acute and convalescent COVID-19 samples.

Clones were read by immunoSEQ multiplex PCR, and TCRdb kept only the in-frame ones, dropping some. The table records fewer than 140,000 clones, over 65% of them present only once. The CDR3 spans 12 residues. Trimming took 5 bases from V and 0 from J, leaving 6 bases between them. Germline V gives CDR1 SGHDT, CDR2 YYEEEE. Sample: peripheral blood. The TCR originated in a man aged 80 or over with COVID-19, enrolled during active disease. The rearrangement links TRBV5-6 to TRBJ2-7; D uncertain. This CDR3 is CASRSSSYEQYF. The CDR3 nucleotides are TGTGCCAGCAGGTCTAGCTCCTACGAGCAGTACTTC.